Following are 21 T cell receptor beta chains from one sample sequenced in a study of T cell responses to AZD1222 COVID-19 vaccine. Some clones are missing from TCRdb's copy, which holds only in-frame ones; the method was immunoSEQ multiplex PCR. The table has 150,000 or so clones, around 90% seen once; the top ten hold about 1.9%. The input for sequencing was peripheral blood, taken on day 0 of AZD1222 vaccination. The receptor source for this set is an adult in good health.

The chain recombines TRBV7-2 with TRBJ1-1; 8 bases match TRBD1. J gave up 1 base and V 4 bases, and 2 bases lay outside the gene matches. Germline V gene sequence: CDR1 SGHTA, CDR2 FQGNSA. This CDR3 region has 14 residues. CDR3 residues: CASSWDRWNTEAFF. The CDR3, as DNA: TGTGCCAGCAGCTGGGACAGGTGGAACACTGAAGCTTTCTTT.

The chain is built from TRBV28 and TRBJ1-5; TRBD1 agrees at 8 bases. The CDR3 is 13 amino acids. Germline CDR1 MDHEN, CDR2 SYDVKM. With V trimmed by 10 bases and J by 7 bases, 9 bases remained unmatched. This CDR3 is CATQDRGVQPQHF. DNA of the CDR3: TGTGCCACTCAAGACAGGGGCGTCCAGCCCCAGCATTTT.

The V and J genes are TRBV28 and TRBJ2-7; the match to TRBD2 covers 12 bases. Trimming removed 5 bases from V and 1 base from J; junction bases left unmatched: 0. The CDR3 covers 14 residues. In germline, CDR1 is MDHEN, CDR2 SYDVKM. The CDR3 nucleotides read TGTGCCAGCAGTCTAGCGGGAGGGTCCTACGAGCAGTACTTC. It translates to CASSLAGGSYEQYF.

The chain recombines TRBV21-1 with TRBJ2-3; whether TRBD1, the table's D call, matches the DNA was not checked. TRBV21-1 is a documented pseudogene. The CDR3 length is 17 residues. The CDR3 DNA reads TGTGCCAGCAGCAAAAGAGGGGACAGACTATCCACAGATACGCAGTATTTT. The encoded protein is CASSKRGDRLSTDTQYF.

The chain combines TRBV7-2 with TRBJ1-2, with a possible D match to TRBD1 (6 bases). Trimming stripped 4 bases from V and 4 bases from J, with 16 bases between. Per the germline V gene, CDR1 is SGHTA and CDR2 is FQGNSA. The CDR3 runs 15 residues. The CDR3 coding sequence is TGTGCCAGCAGCTCCCCCAAGGGGGTGATCTATGGCTACACCTTC. As protein: CASSSPKGVIYGYTF.

This clone was picked up one time. The chain uses TRBV6-5 and TRBJ1-1, with no clear D. The CDR3 length is 13 residues. Germline V lookup: CDR1 MNHEY, CDR2 SVGAGI. Trimming removed 5 bases at V and 1 base at J, with 8 bases between. CDR3 sequence: CASSQTRNTEAFF. The CDR3 DNA reads as TGTGCCAGCAGTCAAACGCGGAACACTGAAGCTTTCTTT.

CDR3 region: CASRLNSDTQYF. The CDR3 DNA reads TGTGCCAGCAGGCTAAACTCAGATACGCAGTATTTT. The chain carries TRBV12-3 or TRBV12-4 and TRBJ2-3; D is uncertain. The CDR3 runs 12 residues. V was pared by 6 bases and J by 4 bases, with 8 bases between.

J is TRBJ1-2 and V is TRBV11-2, with TRBD1 as a possible D gene (5 bases). This CDR3 region has 12 residues. V gave up 2 bases and J gave up 7 bases, with 8 bases separating them. Germline CDR1 is SGHAT and CDR2 is FQNNGV. CDR3 nucleotides: TGTGCCAGCAGCTTAACAGGATTTGGCTACACCTTC. This gives the protein CASSLTGFGYTF.

This rearrangement joins TRBV29-1 to TRBJ2-1; D is ambiguous. There are 11 residues in the CDR3. Trimming stripped 4 bases from V and 9 bases from J, with 10 bases between. Germline CDR1 is SQVTM and CDR2 is ANQGSEA. CDR3 in DNA: TGCAGCGTTGCACTCCCACTTGAGCAGTTCTTC. Translating it yields CSVALPLEQFF.

V gene TRBV7-6 combines with J gene TRBJ1-1; D is uncertain. With 4 bases removed from V and 4 bases from J, the gap between germline ends came to 16 bases. The CDR3 totals 15 residues. The germline gives CDR1 SGHVS, CDR2 FNYEAQ. The CDR3 region has the DNA TGTGCCAGCAGCTCCGGTCGACAAGGCGGCACTGAAGCTTTCTTT. Protein sequence: CASSSGRQGGTEAFF.

The J gene is TRBJ2-1, the V gene TRBV19; TRBD2 matches 8 bases. Germline V gene sequence: CDR1 LNHDA, CDR2 SQIVND (reference sequence). V shed 6 bases, J shed 15 bases, and the junction held 7 bases outside the gene matches. This CDR3 contains 11 residues. The CDR3 sequence: CASSRAGVLFF. DNA of the CDR3: TGTGCCAGTAGCCGAGCGGGGGTGCTGTTCTTC.

The chain links TRBV6-5 to TRBJ2-7, with 9 bases lining up with TRBD2. Germline trimming cut 8 bases from V and 0 bases from J; bases unmatched to any gene: 8. The CDR3 length is 15 residues. CDR1 is MNHEY, CDR2 SVGAGI, per germline. CDR3 sequence (DNA): TGTGCCAGCGCCGATAATAGCGGGAGCTCCTACGAGCAGTACTTC. Its protein is CASADNSGSSYEQYF.

This clone was recorded a few times. The chain combines TRBV5-6 with TRBJ1-1; perhaps TRBD1 as D (6 bases). Trimming shortened V by 1 base and J by 1 base, and 11 bases separated the two germline ends. The germline gives CDR1 SGHDT, CDR2 YYEEEE. The length of the CDR3 is 15 residues. The CDR3 here is CASSLWGAGNTEAFF. The CDR3 coding sequence is TGTGCCAGCAGCTTGTGGGGGGCAGGGAACACTGAAGCTTTCTTT.

The CDR3 nucleotides read TGTGCCAGCAGTGAAATGGGTCCAGATACGCAGTATTTT. This translates into CASSEMGPDTQYF. The chain combines TRBV6-1 with TRBJ2-3, with D unresolved. The CDR3 extends over 13 amino acids. Germline V gene lookup returns CDR1 MNHNS and CDR2 SASEGT. Trimming took off 2 bases at V and 4 bases at J, with 7 bases between the two ends.

The chain couples TRBV21-1 to TRBJ1-4; the D call of TRBD1 is as the table states it, not checked on the DNA. TRBV21-1 is noted as a pseudogene. There are 15 residues in the CDR3. CDR3 sequence reads: CASSKVSGAGEKLFF. For the CDR3, the DNA is TGTGCCAGCAGCAAAGTGTCAGGGGCTGGTGAAAAACTGTTTTTT.

This chain links TRBV18 with TRBJ2-1; a weak D match, TRBD1 (5 bases). CDR1 and CDR2 (germline): KGHSH, LQKENI. This CDR3 comprises 17 residues. With 1 base removed from V and 8 bases from J, the gap between germline ends came to 21 bases. The CDR3 DNA sequence: TGTGCCAGCTCACCACTTCAAGGGCAGGGCTCTTACTATGAGCAGTTCTTC. It is translated as CASSPLQGQGSYYEQFF. The variable domain in full, completed from reference TRBV18 and TRBJ2-1, reads NAGVMQNPRHLVRRRGQEARLRCSPMKGHSHVYWYRQLPEEGLKFMVYLQKENIIDESGMPKERFSAEFPKEGPSILRIQQVVRGDSAAYFCASSPLQGQGSYYEQFFGPGTRLTVL.

The V and J genes are TRBV3-1 (or the pseudogene TRBV3-2) and TRBJ1-1; D possibly corresponds to TRBD1 (5 bases). CDR1 and CDR2 from the germline V gene are LGHDT and YNNKEL (reference sequence). Trimming removed 4 bases at V and 3 bases at J, with 15 bases between. CDR3 length: 15 amino acids. Written as DNA, the CDR3 is TGTGCCAGCAGCCCCACCGGGGGGTCCGACACTGAAGCTTTCTTT. This translates into CASSPTGGSDTEAFF.

This clone came up a few times. No DNA is shown, since the ends of the CDR3 on it are uncertain; the CDR3 is the one TCRdb lists. This chain connects TRBV28 to TRBJ1-1; TRBD1 was called by the table and not checked on the DNA. The CDR3 totals 15 residues, both ends included. Germline V gene sequence: CDR1 MDHEN, CDR2 SYDVKM. CDR3 protein: CASSFFGQGRIEAFF.

The gene calls are TRBV4-3 and TRBJ2-2, with 8 nucleotides matching TRBD2. Germline values: CDR1 LGHNA, CDR2 YSLEER. Trimming took 1 base from V and 0 from J; bases not matched to a gene: 10. The CDR3 sequence is 19 residues long. CDR3 sequence (DNA): TGCGCCAGCAGCCAAGGGTCTATGCGGGGGGCCGCGAACACCGGGGAGCTGTTTTTT. Translated: CASSQGSMRGAANTGELFF.

The chain joins TRBV30 to TRBJ2-5; D call uncertain. This CDR3 comprises 13 residues. The V end was cut by 2 bases, the J end by 5 bases, with 12 bases between. Germline CDR1 is GTSNPN and CDR2 is SVGIG (reference sequence). The CDR3 bases are TGTGCCTGGAGTTTGTCACCTTCGGAGACCCAGTACTTC. Translation: CAWSLSPSETQYF.

This clone was observed a handful of times. This chain links TRBV4-1 with TRBJ1-1, with 7 bases fitting TRBD1. There are 15 residues in the CDR3. V lost 4 bases to trimming and J lost 3 bases; unmatched junction nucleotides: 8. CDR1 and CDR2 (germline): MGHRA, YSYEKL. For the CDR3, the DNA is TGCGCCAGCAGCCGGAATGACAGGGTGGACACTGAAGCTTTCTTT. The encoded protein is CASSRNDRVDTEAFF.